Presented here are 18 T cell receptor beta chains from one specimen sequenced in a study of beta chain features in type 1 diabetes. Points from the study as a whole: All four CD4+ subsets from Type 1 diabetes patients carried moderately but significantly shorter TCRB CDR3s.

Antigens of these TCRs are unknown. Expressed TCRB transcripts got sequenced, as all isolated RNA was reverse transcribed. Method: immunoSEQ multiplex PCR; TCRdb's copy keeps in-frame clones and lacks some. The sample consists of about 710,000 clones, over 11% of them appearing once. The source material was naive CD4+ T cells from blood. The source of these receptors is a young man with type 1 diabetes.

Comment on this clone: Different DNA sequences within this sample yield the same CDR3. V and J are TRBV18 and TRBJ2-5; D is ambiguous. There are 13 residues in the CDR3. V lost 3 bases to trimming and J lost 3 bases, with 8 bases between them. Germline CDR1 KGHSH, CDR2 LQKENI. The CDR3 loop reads CASSPGGKETQYF. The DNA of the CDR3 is TGTGCCAGCTCACCTGGCGGAAAAGAGACCCAGTACTTC. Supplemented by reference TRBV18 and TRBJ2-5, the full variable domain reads NAGVMQNPRHLVRRRGQEARLRCSPMKGHSHVYWYRQLPEEGLKFMVYLQKENIIDESGMPKERFSAEFPKEGPSILRIQQVVRGDSAAYFCASSPGGKETQYFGPGTRLLVL.

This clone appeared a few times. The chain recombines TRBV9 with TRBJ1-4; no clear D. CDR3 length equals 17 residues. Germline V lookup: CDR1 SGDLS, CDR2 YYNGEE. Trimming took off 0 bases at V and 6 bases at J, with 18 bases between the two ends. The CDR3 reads CASSVEGSTFSDEKLFF. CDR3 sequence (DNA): TGTGCCAGCAGCGTAGAAGGGTCCACTTTTTCTGATGAAAAACTGTTTTTT. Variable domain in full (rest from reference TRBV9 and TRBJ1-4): DSGVTQTPKHLITATGQRVTLRCSPRSGDLSVYWYQQSLDQGLQFLIQYYNGEERAKGNILERFSAQQFPDLHSELNLSSLELGDSALYFCASSVEGSTFSDEKLFFGSGTQLSVL.

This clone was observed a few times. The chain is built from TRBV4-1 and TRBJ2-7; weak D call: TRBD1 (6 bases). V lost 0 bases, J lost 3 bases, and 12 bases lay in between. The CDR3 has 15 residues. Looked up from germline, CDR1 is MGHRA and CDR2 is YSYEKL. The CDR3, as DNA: TGCGCCAGCAGCCAAGACGGGCAGGGGTTCTACGAGCAGTACTTC. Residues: CASSQDGQGFYEQYF.

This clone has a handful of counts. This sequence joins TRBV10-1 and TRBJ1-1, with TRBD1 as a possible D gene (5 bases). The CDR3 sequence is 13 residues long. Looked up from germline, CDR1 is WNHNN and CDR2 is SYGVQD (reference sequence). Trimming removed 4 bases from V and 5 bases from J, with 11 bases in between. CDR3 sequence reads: CASSVDGGTEAFF. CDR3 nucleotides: TGCGCCAGCAGTGTCGACGGGGGGACTGAAGCTTTCTTT.

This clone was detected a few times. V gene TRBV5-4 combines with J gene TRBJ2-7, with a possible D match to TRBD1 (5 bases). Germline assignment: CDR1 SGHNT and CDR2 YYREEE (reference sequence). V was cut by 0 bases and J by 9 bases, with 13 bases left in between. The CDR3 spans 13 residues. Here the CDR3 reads CASSLEDSRLQYF. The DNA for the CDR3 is TGTGCCAGCAGCTTGGAAGACAGTCGCTTGCAGTACTTC.

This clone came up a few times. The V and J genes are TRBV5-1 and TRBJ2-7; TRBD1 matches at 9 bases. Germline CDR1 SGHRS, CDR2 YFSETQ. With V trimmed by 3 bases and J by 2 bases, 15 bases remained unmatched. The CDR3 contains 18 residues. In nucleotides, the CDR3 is TGCGCCAGCAGCTCTGCGCCGGTACCGGGACAGGGAGCCTACGAGCAGTACTTC. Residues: CASSSAPVPGQGAYEQYF.

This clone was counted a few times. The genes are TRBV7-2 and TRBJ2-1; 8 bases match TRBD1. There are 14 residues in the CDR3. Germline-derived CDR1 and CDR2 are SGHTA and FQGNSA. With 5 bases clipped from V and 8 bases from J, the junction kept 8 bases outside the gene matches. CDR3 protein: CASSLRGRFDEQFF. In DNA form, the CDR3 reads TGTGCCAGCAGCCTCAGGGGGCGCTTTGATGAGCAGTTCTTC.

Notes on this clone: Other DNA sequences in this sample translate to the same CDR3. This chain's CDR3 is CASSLVGDSETQYF. Written as DNA, the CDR3 is TGCGCCAGCAGCTTGGTGGGGGATTCGGAGACCCAGTACTTC. V and J are TRBV5-1 and TRBJ2-5; D could derive from TRBD1 or TRBD2 (5 bases each). Germline V gives CDR1 SGHRS, CDR2 YFSETQ. V was trimmed by 0 bases and J by 5 bases, leaving 11 bases between them. The CDR3 contains 14 residues.

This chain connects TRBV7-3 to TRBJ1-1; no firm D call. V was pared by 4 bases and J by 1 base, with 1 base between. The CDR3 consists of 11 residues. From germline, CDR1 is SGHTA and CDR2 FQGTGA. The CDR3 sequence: CASSSNTEAFF. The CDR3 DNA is TGTGCCAGCAGCTCGAACACTGAAGCTTTCTTT. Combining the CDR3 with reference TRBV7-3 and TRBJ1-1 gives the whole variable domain GAGVSQTPSNKVTEKGKYVELRCDPISGHTALYWYRQSLGQGPEFLIYFQGTGAADDSGLPNDRFFAVRPEGSVSTLKIQRTERGDSAVYLCASSSNTEAFFGQGTRLTVV.

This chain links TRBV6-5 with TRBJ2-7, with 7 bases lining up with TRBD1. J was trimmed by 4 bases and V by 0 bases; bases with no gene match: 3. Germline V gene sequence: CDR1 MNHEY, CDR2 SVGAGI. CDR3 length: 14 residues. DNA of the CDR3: TGTGCCAGCAGTTACTCGGGGGACAGATACGAGCAGTACTTC. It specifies CASSYSGDRYEQYF.

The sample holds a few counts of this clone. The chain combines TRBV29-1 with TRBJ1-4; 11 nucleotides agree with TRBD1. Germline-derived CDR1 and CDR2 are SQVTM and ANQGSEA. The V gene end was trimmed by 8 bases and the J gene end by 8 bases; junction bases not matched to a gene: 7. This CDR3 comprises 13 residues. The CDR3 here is CSPSDRGQEKLFF. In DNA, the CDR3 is TGCAGCCCTTCGGACAGGGGGCAGGAAAAACTGTTTTTT.

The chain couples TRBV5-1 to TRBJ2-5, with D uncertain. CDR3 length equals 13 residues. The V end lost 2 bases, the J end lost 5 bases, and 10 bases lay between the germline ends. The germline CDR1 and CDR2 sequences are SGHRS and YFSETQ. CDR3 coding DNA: TGCGCCAGCAGCTTTCGACCCGAGGAGACCCAGTACTTC. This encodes CASSFRPEETQYF.

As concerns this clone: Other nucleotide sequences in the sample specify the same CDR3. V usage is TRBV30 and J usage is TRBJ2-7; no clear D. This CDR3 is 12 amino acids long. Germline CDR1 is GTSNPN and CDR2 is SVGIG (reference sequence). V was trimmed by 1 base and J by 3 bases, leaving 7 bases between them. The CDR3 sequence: CAWSEAVYEQYF. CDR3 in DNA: TGTGCCTGGAGTGAGGCAGTCTACGAGCAGTACTTC.

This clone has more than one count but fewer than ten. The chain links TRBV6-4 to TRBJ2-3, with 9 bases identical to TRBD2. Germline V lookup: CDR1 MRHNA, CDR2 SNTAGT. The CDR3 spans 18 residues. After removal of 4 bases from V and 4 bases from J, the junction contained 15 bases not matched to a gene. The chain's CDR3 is CASSVSAGGLLVSDTQYF. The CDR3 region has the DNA TGTGCCAGCAGTGTGTCCGCGGGGGGGCTGTTGGTTTCAGATACGCAGTATTTT.

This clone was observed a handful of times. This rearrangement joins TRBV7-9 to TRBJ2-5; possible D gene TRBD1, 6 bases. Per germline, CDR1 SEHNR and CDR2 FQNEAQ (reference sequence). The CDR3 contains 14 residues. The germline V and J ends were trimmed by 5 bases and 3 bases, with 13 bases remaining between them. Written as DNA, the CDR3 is TGTGCCAGCAGCCTAGGAACAGGGAAAGAGACCCAGTACTTC. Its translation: CASSLGTGKETQYF.

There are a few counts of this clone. CDR3: CAWSRQGSNEQFF. CDR3 sequence (DNA): TGTGCCTGGAGTCGACAGGGGTCCAATGAGCAGTTCTTC. The chain combines TRBV30 with TRBJ2-1, with 8 bases identical to TRBD1. The trim removed 2 bases at V and 6 bases at J, leaving 3 bases unmatched. This CDR3 contains 13 residues. Germline V lookup: CDR1 GTSNPN, CDR2 SVGIG (reference sequence).

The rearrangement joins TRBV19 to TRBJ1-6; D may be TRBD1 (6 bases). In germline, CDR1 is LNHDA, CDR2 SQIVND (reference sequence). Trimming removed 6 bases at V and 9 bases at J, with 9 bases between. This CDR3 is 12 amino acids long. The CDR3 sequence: CASRDSPSPLHF. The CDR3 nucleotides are TGTGCCAGTAGGGACAGCCCTTCACCCCTCCACTTT.

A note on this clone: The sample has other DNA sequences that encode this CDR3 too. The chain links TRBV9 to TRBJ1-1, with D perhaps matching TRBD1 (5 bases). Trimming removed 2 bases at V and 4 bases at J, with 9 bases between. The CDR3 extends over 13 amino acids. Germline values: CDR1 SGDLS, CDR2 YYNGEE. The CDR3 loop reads CASSVQGSTEAFF. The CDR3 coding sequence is TGTGCCAGCAGCGTGCAGGGAAGCACTGAAGCTTTCTTT.